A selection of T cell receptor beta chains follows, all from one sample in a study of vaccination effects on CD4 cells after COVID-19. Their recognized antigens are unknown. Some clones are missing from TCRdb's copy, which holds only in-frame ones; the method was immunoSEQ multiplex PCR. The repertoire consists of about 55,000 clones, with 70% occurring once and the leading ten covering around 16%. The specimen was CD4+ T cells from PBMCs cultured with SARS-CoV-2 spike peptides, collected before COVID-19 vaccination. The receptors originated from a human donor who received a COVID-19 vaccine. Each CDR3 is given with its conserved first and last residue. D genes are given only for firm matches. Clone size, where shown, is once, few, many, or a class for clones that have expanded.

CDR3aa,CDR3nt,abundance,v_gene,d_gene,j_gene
CASRSPNEQFF,TGCGCCAGCAGGAGTCCCAATGAGCAGTTCTTC,NA,TRBV5-1,NA,TRBJ2-1
CASSLGPGGKNIQYF,TGTGCCAGCAGCTTAGGACCGGGGGGGAAAAACATTCAGTACTTC,NA,TRBV7-9,TRBD2,TRBJ2-4
CASSQESWRNYTF,TGTGCCAGCAGCCAAGAGTCCTGGCGGAACTACACCTTC,NA,TRBV3-1/TRBV3-2,NA,TRBJ1-2
CASSPRGLGQPQHF,TGTGCCAGCAGCCCTCGGGGGCTGGGTCAGCCCCAGCATTTT,few,TRBV28,NA,TRBJ1-5
CAWSTPNTEAFF,TGTGCCTGGAGTACACCGAACACTGAAGCTTTCTTT,NA,TRBV30,NA,TRBJ1-1
CASSPSDSRGYTF,TGTGCCAGCTCACCAAGCGATTCCCGGGGCTACACCTTC,NA,TRBV18,NA,TRBJ1-2
CASSQSLDRNGGYTF,TGTGCCAGCAGCCAATCCCTGGACAGGAATGGTGGCTACACCTTC,few,TRBV4-2,TRBD1,TRBJ1-2
CAWRVETTGFEAFF,TGTGCCTGGAGGGTCGAGACAACCGGATTTGAAGCTTTCTTT,NA,TRBV30,NA,TRBJ1-1
CASSPSGDPQETQYF,TGCGCCAGCAGCCCAAGTGGGGATCCACAAGAGACCCAGTACTTC,NA,TRBV5-1,NA,TRBJ2-5
CASSYYADTQYF,TGTGCCAGCAGCTATTATGCCGATACGCAGTATTTT,NA,TRBV5-5,NA,TRBJ2-3
CAWSGGQGETQYF,TGTGCCTGGAGTGGGGGACAGGGGGAGACCCAGTACTTC,once,TRBV30,TRBD1,TRBJ2-5
CASRSGLGLNQPQHF,TGTGCCAGCAGAAGTGGGTTGGGTTTAAATCAGCCCCAGCATTTT,NA,TRBV6-5,NA,TRBJ1-5
CASSSSGNTGELFF,TGCGCCAGCAGCTCTAGCGGGAACACCGGGGAGCTGTTTTTT,NA,TRBV5-1,TRBD2,TRBJ2-2
CASARGTTDTQYF,TGTGCCAGCGCCCGGGGGACCACAGATACGCAGTATTTT,NA,TRBV11-2,NA,TRBJ2-3
CAISESGTGAKETQYF,TGTGCCATCAGTGAGTCTGGGACAGGAGCTAAAGAGACCCAGTACTTC,NA,TRBV10-3,TRBD1,TRBJ2-5
CASSQGLDRTGRVDSNQPQHF,TGTGCCAGCAGCCAAGGCCTAGATCGGACAGGGAGAGTAGATAGCAATCAGCCCCAGCATTTT,NA,TRBV3-1/TRBV3-2,TRBD1,TRBJ1-5
CASSPSNYGYTF,TGTGCCAGCTCACCCTCTAACTATGGCTACACCTTC,NA,TRBV18,NA,TRBJ1-2
CASSGREENIQYF,TGTGCCAGTAGTGGCAGGGAAGAAAACATTCAGTACTTC,NA,TRBV19,NA,TRBJ2-4
CASSQYSGIRKNTEAFF,TGCGCCAGCAGCCAATATTCCGGGATCCGGAAGAACACTGAAGCTTTCTTT,NA,TRBV5-1,NA,TRBJ1-1
CASSLGSAGQQPQHF,TGTGCCAGCAGCTTAGGGAGCGCGGGACAGCAGCCCCAGCATTTT,NA,TRBV7-6,TRBD1,TRBJ1-5
CASSPLRDGYEQYF,TGTGCCAGCAGCCCACTTCGGGATGGCTACGAGCAGTACTTC,NA,TRBV5-5,NA,TRBJ2-7
CASSLRSGGGYTF,TGTGCCAGCAGTTTGAGGTCAGGGGGTGGCTACACCTTC,NA,TRBV2,TRBD1,TRBJ1-2
CASSFRRGTEAFF,TGTGCCAGCAGCTTCCGTCGGGGGACTGAAGCTTTCTTT,NA,TRBV11-1,NA,TRBJ1-1
CASSQGTGVSQPQHF,TGCGCCAGCAGCCAAGGGACAGGGGTGAGTCAGCCCCAGCATTTT,NA,TRBV4-3,TRBD1,TRBJ1-5
CATRTAGDYYGYTF,TGTGCCACCAGGACGGCCGGGGATTACTATGGCTACACCTTC,NA,TRBV15,NA,TRBJ1-2
CASSPFRGQGEKLFF,TGTGCCAGCAGTCCATTCAGGGGGCAGGGGGAAAAACTGTTTTTT,NA,TRBV28,TRBD1,TRBJ1-4
CASSERTGATGELFF,TGTGCCAGCAGTGAGCGCACAGGGGCCACCGGGGAGCTGTTTTTT,NA,TRBV25-1,TRBD1,TRBJ2-2
CAISLGGSNEAFF,TGTGCCATCAGCCTGGGGGGTTCCAATGAAGCTTTCTTT,few,TRBV10-3,NA,TRBJ1-1
CASSQEGLTSPYGYTF,TGTGCCAGCAGCCAAGAGGGTCTGACGTCTCCCTATGGCTACACCTTC,NA,TRBV3-1/TRBV3-2,NA,TRBJ1-2
CASSTDRGLGDTQYF,TGTGCCAGCAGCACCGACAGGGGGCTAGGAGATACGCAGTATTTT,NA,TRBV11-2,TRBD1,TRBJ2-3
CASSEGGNSPLHF,TGTGCCAGCAGTGAGGGGGGAAATTCACCCCTCCACTTT,NA,TRBV25-1,NA,TRBJ1-6
CASSVWPRPSVAEKEVYEQYF,TGTGCCAGCAGCGTATGGCCCCGCCCGAGCGTAGCAGAAAAAGAGGTCTACGAGCAGTACTTC,few,TRBV9,NA,TRBJ2-7
CASSRLQGDEAFF,TGTGCCAGCAGCCGCCTACAGGGGGATGAAGCTTTCTTT,NA,TRBV14,TRBD1,TRBJ1-1